The subject of this entry is one T cell receptor beta chain. Its antigen is undetermined. The PCR contained 60 Vbeta and 13 Jbeta primers. Profiling relied on immunoSEQ multiplex PCR, and the TCRdb table lists in-frame clones only, not all of them. Of about 250,000 clones detected, about 85% appear once; the ten largest clones hold 0.24%. CDR1 is SGDLS, CDR2 YYNGEE, per germline. The CDR3 is 17 residues long. The germline V and J ends were trimmed by 2 bases and 0 bases, with 12 bases remaining between them. The data originate from a study of cytomegalovirus exposure and HLA in healthy donors. Study context: Earlier, almost 120 million unique TCR beta sequences were recovered from roughly 180 million T cells by an analysis. General observations from the study: Trimming of TCR beta V- and J-genes showed a link, identified in a later analysis, to a missense DCLRE1C variant. The authors considered a cluster of highly shared sequence variants likely to be a sequencing artifact.

Sequenced: PBMCs. The sequence was obtained from a girl aged 2 to 9 in good health and CMV-seronegative. The J gene is TRBJ2-6, the V gene TRBV9, with D maybe TRBD1 (6 bases). CDR3 in amino acids: CASSVAGTNSGANVLTF. In DNA, the CDR3 is TGTGCCAGCAGCGTGGCCGGGACAAACTCTGGGGCCAACGTCCTGACTTTC.